Listed below are T cell receptor beta chains from one sample, sequenced in a study of T cell repertoires in cytomegalovirus infection. TCRdb fed the reads into MiXCR, producing one record per CDR3 protein. The table lists hundreds of thousands of distinct CDR3 sequences, roughly 26% of them singletons, with roughly 8% in the top ten. The specimen was CD8+ T cells from PBMCs. The receptors originated from a human donor in good health (CMV status not recorded). Some clones in this sample may be carry-over from other donors' samples. Both conserved end residues are trimmed from each CDR3. Each record gives: V gene, clone size, CDR3 length, D gene, CDR3 protein. D genes are given only for firm matches. Clone size appears in some rows only: once, few, many, or a class for an expanded clone.

v_gene: TRBV25-1; abundance: -; len: 12; d_gene: -; CDR3aa: ASSERRGQETQY
v_gene: TRBV5-4; abundance: -; len: 12; d_gene: -; CDR3aa: ASSLEQIKDTQY
v_gene: TRBV20-1; abundance: -; len: 9; d_gene: -; CDR3aa: RPEGGYGYT
v_gene: TRBV7-6; abundance: many; len: 12; d_gene: -; CDR3aa: ASSLDKLTDTQY
v_gene: TRBV7-6; abundance: few; len: 14; d_gene: -; CDR3aa: ASSLAPGGSNTEAF
v_gene: TRBV6-6; abundance: few; len: 14; d_gene: TRBD1; CDR3aa: ASSYSGQGVAGELF
v_gene: TRBV27; abundance: -; len: 12; d_gene: -; CDR3aa: ASSLSNIADTQY
v_gene: TRBV7-2; abundance: -; len: 13; d_gene: TRBD1; CDR3aa: VSSPTGMYNSPLH
v_gene: TRBV14; abundance: -; len: 13; d_gene: TRBD1; CDR3aa: ASSRDDRGGSPLH
v_gene: TRBV19; abundance: -; len: 11; d_gene: -; CDR3aa: ASSIADGYGYT